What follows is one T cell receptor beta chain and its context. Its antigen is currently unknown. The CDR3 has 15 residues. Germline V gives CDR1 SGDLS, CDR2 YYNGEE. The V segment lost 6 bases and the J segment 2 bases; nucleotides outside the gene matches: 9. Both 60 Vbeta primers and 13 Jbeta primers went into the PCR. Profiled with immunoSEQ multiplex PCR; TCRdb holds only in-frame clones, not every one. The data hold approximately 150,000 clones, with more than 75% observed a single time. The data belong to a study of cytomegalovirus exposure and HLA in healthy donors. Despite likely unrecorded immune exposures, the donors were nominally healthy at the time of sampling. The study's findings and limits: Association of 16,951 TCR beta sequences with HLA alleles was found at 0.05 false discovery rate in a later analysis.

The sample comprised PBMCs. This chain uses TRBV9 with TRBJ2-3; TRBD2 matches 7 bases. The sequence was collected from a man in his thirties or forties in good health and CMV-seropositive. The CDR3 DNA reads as TGTGCCAGCAACCTGGGGGGGGGATACACAGATACGCAGTATTTT. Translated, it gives CASNLGGGYTDTQYF.